The 25 T cell receptor beta chains reported below all come from one sample, sequenced in a study of blood T cells in healthy people across ages (dated by TCRdb to the mid-2010s). Libraries were built with 5' RACE. Data came from an Illumina HiSeq 2500. A second PCR of roughly 7 to 12 cycles was performed with a sample-barcoded 5' primer and a J-beta primer mix. TCRdb ran its own pipeline on the public reads, namely fastp trimming at Q25 and MiXCR clone calling, and kept in-frame beta chains. One record per CDR3 amino acid sequence lists the most common genes and DNA. This sample comprises about 720,000 distinct CDR3 sequences, 20% to 25% of them detected only once. The ten largest clones add up to under 4.5% of the sample. A further study also used this sample, focusing on T cells of mothers and their children.

Sequences were obtained from blood. The receptors stem from a boy younger than 18 in good health.

The rearrangement joins TRBV9 to TRBJ1-3, with 7 bases matching TRBD1. The CDR3 totals 16 residues. In germline, CDR1 is SGDLS, CDR2 YYNGEE. V lost 3 bases to trimming and J lost 0 bases; unmatched junction nucleotides: 6. CDR3 nucleotides: TGTGCCAGCAGCGGAACAGGGGCCTCCTCTGGAAACACCATATATTTT. Protein product: CASSGTGASSGNTIYF.

V gene TRBV11-1 combines with J gene TRBJ2-3; 7 nucleotides line up with TRBD1. The CDR3 covers 16 residues. V was pared by 4 bases and J by 0 bases, with 7 bases of the junction left unmatched. The germline V gene encodes CDR1 SGHAT and CDR2 FQDESV (reference sequence). CDR3 sequence: CASSSDRKKSTDTQYF. CDR3 nucleotide sequence: TGTGCCAGCAGCTCGGACAGGAAAAAAAGCACAGATACGCAGTATTTT.

This rearrangement joins TRBV27 to TRBJ2-7; D may be TRBD1 or TRBD2 (5 bases each). Germline loops: CDR1 MNHEY, CDR2 SMNVEV (reference sequence). The V and J ends lost 0 bases and 3 bases respectively, with 12 bases between them. The CDR3 covers 15 residues. CDR3 protein: CASSLSVTRGYEQYF. CDR3 nucleotides: TGTGCCAGCAGTTTATCGGTTACGAGGGGCTACGAGCAGTACTTC.

This clonotype was observed a few times. This chain links TRBV7-2 with TRBJ1-2; 8 bases fit TRBD1. With V trimmed by 7 bases and J by 6 bases, 7 bases remained unmatched. Germline V gene data show CDR1 as SGHTA and CDR2 as FQGNSA. The CDR3 runs 13 residues. The CDR3 reads CASNPTGGNGYTF. CDR3 DNA: TGTGCCAGCAACCCAACAGGGGGAAATGGCTACACCTTC.

This clonotype has just a few counts. This chain joins TRBV2 and TRBJ2-5, with 8 bases that match TRBD1. CDR3 length: 14 amino acids. Trimming took 10 bases from V and 1 from J; bases not matched to a gene: 8. Germline CDR1 and CDR2: SNHLY and FYNNEI. CDR3 sequence reads: CATRTGPSQETQYF. For the CDR3, the DNA is TGTGCCACCCGGACAGGGCCTAGCCAAGAGACCCAGTACTTC.

This chain connects TRBV12-3 or TRBV12-4 to TRBJ1-1, with no clear D. The CDR3 consists of 14 residues. Trimming took off 3 bases at V and 5 bases at J, with 13 bases between the two ends. The CDR3, as DNA: TGTGCCAGCAGTTTCAACCCAGGAAGAACTGAAGCTTTCTTT. Protein: CASSFNPGRTEAFF.

The chain couples TRBV20-1 to TRBJ2-1; 9 bases map to TRBD2. Germline CDR1 reads DFQATT; CDR2 reads SNEGSKA (reference sequence). The V segment lost 5 bases and the J segment 0 bases; nucleotides outside the gene matches: 5. This CDR3 region has 15 residues. The CDR3 sequence: CSAGNSGSSYNEQFF. CDR3 in DNA: TGCAGTGCTGGGAATAGCGGGAGCTCCTACAATGAGCAGTTCTTC.

This rearrangement joins TRBV3-1 to TRBJ2-3, with D possibly being TRBD1 (6 bases). CDR1 and CDR2 from the germline V gene are LGHDT and YNNKEL (reference sequence). Between the trimmed V and J ends, which lost 5 bases and 3 bases, there was a span of 12 bases. CDR3 length: 14 amino acids. The CDR3 nucleotides are TGTGCCAGCAGCAGACTCGGACAGACAGATACGCAGTATTTT. Encoded protein: CASSRLGQTDTQYF.

The chain recombines TRBV7-9 with TRBJ1-1; a possible D gene is TRBD1 (5 bases). The V and J ends lost 3 bases and 1 base respectively, with 9 bases between them. The CDR3 runs 14 residues. Germline V lookup: CDR1 SEHNR, CDR2 FQNEAQ (reference sequence). CDR3 DNA sequence: TGTGCCAGCAGCTTGGTTCAGGGGAACACTGAAGCTTTCTTT. This gives the protein CASSLVQGNTEAFF.

The chain couples TRBV7-2 to TRBJ2-1, with D possibly matching TRBD2 (5 bases). CDR1 is SGHTA and CDR2 is FQGNSA in the germline V gene. The CDR3 totals 15 residues. V lost 4 bases and J lost 2, with 12 bases in between. The CDR3 here is CASSSQRKTYNEQFF. CDR3 DNA: TGTGCCAGCAGCTCACAGCGGAAAACCTACAATGAGCAGTTCTTC.

The rearrangement links TRBV6-5 to TRBJ1-6; TRBD1 might be the D (5 bases). The CDR3 totals 14 residues. V was pared by 6 bases and J by 10 bases, with 16 bases between. Per the germline V gene, CDR1 is MNHEY and CDR2 is SVGAGI. The CDR3 region has the DNA TGTGCCAGCAGATTCGAGGGGCATTGGTCACCCCTCCACTTT. The encoded protein is CASRFEGHWSPLHF.

In its sample, this clonotype was seen a few times. This rearrangement joins TRBV28 to TRBJ1-2; no reliable D call. The germline gives CDR1 MDHEN, CDR2 SYDVKM. Trimming stripped 5 bases from V and 2 bases from J, with 15 bases between. This CDR3 region has 15 residues. The CDR3 DNA reads TGTGCCAGCAGTATCATCGGCTTTGGCAACTATGGCTACACCTTC. This encodes CASSIIGFGNYGYTF.

This clonotype appeared a few times. The chain is built from TRBV20-1 and TRBJ1-6; 7 bases agree with TRBD1. The CDR3 sequence is 13 residues long. Germline lookup yields CDR1 DFQATT and CDR2 SNEGSKA (reference sequence). Losses at the gene ends were 3 bases for V and 8 bases for J; bases not matched to a gene: 4. The CDR3 protein is CSARVQGDSPLHF. The DNA for the CDR3 is TGCAGTGCTAGGGTCCAGGGGGATTCACCCCTCCACTTT.

J is TRBJ1-2 and V is TRBV6-2 or TRBV6-3; 7 positions match TRBD1. The V segment lost 2 bases and the J segment 0 bases; nucleotides outside the gene matches: 6. Germline CDR1 reads MNHEY; CDR2 reads SVGEGT. There are 16 residues in the CDR3. The CDR3 DNA follows: TGTGCCAGCAGTTACCGAGGCGGGACAGCTAACTATGGCTACACCTTC. It encodes CASSYRGGTANYGYTF.

This clonotype has more than one count but fewer than ten. This rearrangement joins TRBV2 to TRBJ2-5; D is perhaps TRBD2 (7 bases). Between the trimmed V and J ends, which lost 9 bases and 2 bases, there was a span of 16 bases. Germline V gene data show CDR1 as SNHLY and CDR2 as FYNNEI. The CDR3 runs 14 residues. CDR3 in DNA: TGTGCCAGAGGGGGAGGGGCACCACAAGAGACCCAGTACTTC. It encodes CARGGGAPQETQYF.

This clonotype was observed a handful of times. The chain uses TRBV5-8 and TRBJ2-7; TRBD2 matches at 7 bases. The CDR3 is 15 residues long. Germline values: CDR1 SGHTS, CDR2 YDEGEE. J gave up 0 bases and V 5 bases, and 8 bases lay outside the gene matches. CDR3 amino acids: CASRRSGGASYEQYF. CDR3 coding DNA: TGTGCCAGCAGAAGATCGGGAGGCGCCTCCTACGAGCAGTACTTC. Full variable domain (rest looked up from reference TRBV5-8 and TRBJ2-7): EAGVTQSPTHLIKTRGQQATLRCSPISGHTSVYWYQQALGLGLQFLLWYDEGEERNRGNFPPRFSGRQFPNYSSELNVNALELEDSALYLCASRRSGGASYEQYFGPGTRLTVT.

Points on this clonotype: At one boundary the junction diverges from the germline segment, which might be a read error. The V gene is TRBV12-3 or TRBV12-4, the J gene TRBJ2-3, with no clear D. The CDR3 totals 13 residues. The CDR3 nucleotides read TGTACCAGCAGTTTGAGCGTTACCGATACGCAGTATTTT. This gives the protein CTSSLSVTDTQYF.

The chain combines TRBV6-1 with TRBJ1-1; D possibly corresponds to TRBD1 (5 bases). The V gene lost 8 bases and the J gene lost 8 bases, with 9 bases spanning the gap. Germline loops: CDR1 MNHNS, CDR2 SASEGT. CDR3 length equals 10 residues. CDR3 amino acids: CASGRQEAFF. The CDR3 region has the DNA TGTGCCAGCGGAAGACAGGAAGCTTTCTTT.

This clonotype was recorded a few times. This chain uses TRBV7-2 with TRBJ1-2, with a possible D match to TRBD1 (6 bases). Germline lookup yields CDR1 SGHTA and CDR2 FQGNSA. The CDR3 contains 12 residues. Trimming left V 6 bases short and J 7 bases short, with 12 bases between. The CDR3 bases are TGTGCCAGCAGGGAGGGGGTCGGTGGCTACACCTTC. This gives the protein CASREGVGGYTF.

V gene TRBV20-1 combines with J gene TRBJ2-1; D may be TRBD2 (5 bases). The germline V gene has CDR1 DFQATT and CDR2 SNEGSKA (reference sequence). Trimming left V 6 bases short and J 0 bases short, with 18 bases between. The length of the CDR3 is 16 residues. The CDR3 spells CSARTFLESSYNEQFF. The DNA for the CDR3 is TGCAGTGCGAGGACTTTCCTCGAGAGCTCCTACAATGAGCAGTTCTTC.

The V gene is TRBV9, the J gene TRBJ2-5, with unresolved D. The ends were cut back, 3 bases at V and 7 bases at J, with 22 bases in the middle. Germline V gene sequence: CDR1 SGDLS, CDR2 YYNGEE. The CDR3 runs to 16 residues. The chain's CDR3 is CASSGLWVVFSGTQYF. In nucleotides, the CDR3 is TGTGCCAGCAGCGGTTTATGGGTAGTCTTTTCGGGGACCCAGTACTTC.

V and J are TRBV20-1 and TRBJ2-4; 9 bases agree with TRBD1. J was trimmed by 3 bases and V by 5 bases; bases with no gene match: 11. The CDR3 spans 16 residues. CDR1 and CDR2 (germline): DFQATT, SNEGSKA (reference sequence). CDR3 coding DNA: TGCAGTGCTGGCCTGGGGACAGGGAAACTCAAAAACATTCAGTACTTC. Its protein product is CSAGLGTGKLKNIQYF.

This clonotype was seen only a few times. The V call is TRBV7-3, the J call TRBJ2-5; D possibly corresponds to TRBD2 (6 bases). TRBJ2-7 matches the DNA end more closely, so the J call is doubtful. Per the germline V gene, CDR1 is SGHTA and CDR2 is FQGTGA. There are 13 residues in the CDR3. The CDR3 sequence: CASSLGREAEQYF. The CDR3 coding sequence is TGTGCCAGCAGCTTAGGCAGGGAGGCCGAGCAGTACTTC.

The rearrangement links TRBV4-1 to TRBJ1-2; the match to TRBD1 covers 11 bases. Germline V lookup: CDR1 MGHRA, CDR2 YSYEKL. The CDR3 is 14 amino acids. J lost 12 bases, V lost 4 bases, and 10 bases had no gene match. The CDR3 spells CASSPIGTGGFDTF. DNA for the CDR3: TGCGCCAGCAGCCCCATCGGGACAGGGGGGTTTGACACCTTC.

This clonotype was counted between two and nine times. This chain connects TRBV12-3 or TRBV12-4 to TRBJ2-3, with TRBD2 matching 7 bases. Unmatched junction bases numbered 14, after V lost 5 bases and J lost 6 bases. The CDR3 is 16 residues long. The CDR3 loop is CASSASMGGFGDTQYF. As DNA, the CDR3 is TGTGCCAGCAGTGCCTCGATGGGGGGGTTCGGGGATACGCAGTATTTT.